The entry below gives a single T cell receptor (beta chain) sequence along with its context. A Seattle source enrolled patients during active infection and followed them longitudinally. V was clipped by 7 bases and J by 3 bases, with 9 bases between them. The V gene's germline CDR1 is DFQATT and CDR2 SNEGSKA (reference sequence). CDR3 length equals 11 residues. Authors' analysis steps: Amplification of reference gene primers provided the estimated nucleated cell counts. The method was immunoSEQ multiplex PCR; TCRdb's version includes in-frame clones alone and lacks a portion of them. D and trimming were read from the DNA, whereas the V and J calls and clone size are those reported in that table. The sample carries about 120,000 clones, around 88% recorded once. The data belong to a study of blood T cell repertoires in COVID-19. Study-wide context: Italy, Spain and the United States were the sources of the convalescent and acute COVID-19 samples. The analysed material was cDNA or gDNA that came from T cells, B-cell-depleted T cells, or PBMCs.

Sequencing used peripheral blood. The sequence derives from a man aged 55 to 70 with COVID-19, enrolled during active disease. The rearrangement uses TRBV20-1 and TRBJ1-1; D might be TRBD1 (5 bases). The CDR3 loop is CSVWDYTEAFF. CDR3 coding DNA: TGCAGTGTTTGGGACTACACTGAAGCTTTCTTT.